This passage covers 5 T cell receptor beta chains from one sample sequenced in a study of cytomegalovirus exposure and HLA in healthy donors (dated by TCRdb to about 2017). The library was made by the immunoSEQ multiplex PCR assay. A mixture of 60 forward primers for TCR Vbeta segments and 13 reverse primers for TCR Jbeta segments was used in the multiplex PCR. Drawn from immuneACCESS, this table holds only the in-frame rearrangements with V and J called that TCRdb kept. Clones are partly lost; checked studies trace under half to an unresolved V gene and leave the rest unexplained. This sample's table contains more than 90,000 clones. The ten largest clonotypes hold approximately 6.8% of the sample. Specimen: PBMCs. The receptors originated from a man aged 40-49 years in good health and CMV-seropositive.

The chain recombines TRBV19 with TRBJ2-1; weak D call: TRBD1 (5 bases). Germline lookup yields CDR1 LNHDA and CDR2 SQIVND (reference sequence). The CDR3 has 14 amino acids. The V gene lost 7 bases and the J gene lost 0 bases, with 10 bases spanning the gap. The chain's CDR3 is CASTGLDSYNEQFF. CDR3 DNA: TGTGCCAGTACAGGGCTGGACTCCTACAATGAGCAGTTCTTC. The full variable domain, its missing parts supplied by reference TRBV19 and TRBJ2-1, is DGGITQSPKYLFRKEGQNVTLSCEQNLNHDAMYWYRQDPGQGLRLIYYSQIVNDFQKGDIAEGYSVSREKKESFPLTVTSAQKNPTAFYLCASTGLDSYNEQFFGPGTRLTVL.

The V call is TRBV11-2, the J call TRBJ2-7, with D tentatively TRBD2 (5 bases). The CDR3 loop spans 13 amino acids. V shed 4 bases and J shed 1 base, with 8 bases lying between them. Per germline, CDR1 SGHAT and CDR2 FQNNGV. CDR3 loop: CASSSPGSYEQYF. CDR3 bases: TGTGCCAGCAGCTCCCCGGGGTCCTACGAGCAGTACTTC. The variable domain in full, with the rest retrieved from reference TRBV11-2 and TRBJ2-7, is EAGVAQSPRYKIIEKRQSVAFWCNPISGHATLYWYQQILGQGPKLLIQFQNNGVVDDSQLPKDRFSAERLKGVDSTLKIQPAKLEDSAVYLCASSSPGSYEQYFGPGTRLTVT.

The chain combines TRBV2 with TRBJ2-5; D is perhaps TRBD2 (5 bases). TRBJ2-7 matches the DNA end more closely, so the J call is doubtful. This CDR3 is 13 amino acids long. Per germline, CDR1 SNHLY and CDR2 FYNNEI. The CDR3 DNA reads as TGTGCCAGCAGTGAAATAGCGCGCCTCGAGCAGTACTTC. Its translation: CASSEIARLEQYF.

This chain joins TRBV4-1 and TRBJ2-1; the match to TRBD1 covers 9 bases. This CDR3 has 18 residues. Trimming took 2 bases from V and 3 from J; bases not matched to a gene: 11. From germline, CDR1 is MGHRA and CDR2 YSYEKL. The DNA for the CDR3 is TGCGCCAGCAGCCAAAGAAGGGGAACAGGGGGCGTCTACAATGAGCAGTTCTTC. Protein sequence: CASSQRRGTGGVYNEQFF.

As concerns this clone: The sample carries other DNA sequences with the same CDR3. The rearrangement joins TRBV5-6 to TRBJ2-7, with D maybe TRBD1 (5 bases). V was cut by 0 bases and J by 5 bases, with 9 bases left in between. Germline CDR1 SGHDT, CDR2 YYEEEE. CDR3 size: 13 residues. In DNA form, the CDR3 reads TGTGCCAGCAGCTTGGGGCAGGGAAACGAGCAGTACTTC. As protein: CASSLGQGNEQYF.